These T cell receptor beta chains were read from a single sample in a study of blood T cell repertoires in COVID-19. TCRdb's table, derived via immunoSEQ multiplex PCR, lists solely in-frame clones and lacks some. This table has 300,000 to 400,000 clones, 70% to 90% appearing once. Sequences were obtained from PBMCs or T cells enriched from blood (not recorded which). The source is a woman aged 35 to 49 with acute COVID-19. The CDR3 runs from the conserved cysteine through the conserved F or W. The D gene is left open where the match is weak. Clone size is not always given. Where it is, it says once, few, many or a class for expanded clones.

TRBJ2-7 - TRBV12-3/TRBV12-4 - TGTGCCAGCGGGTTCAGGGAGCAGTACTTC CASGFREQYF
TRBJ2-4 - TRBV11-2 - TGTGCCAGCAGCTTAAGGGGGGGAAACATTCAGTACTTC CASSLRGGNIQYF
TRBJ1-5 - TRBV3-1/TRBV3-2 - TGTGCCAGCAGCCAGGGTTGGGGAGCTCAGCCCCAGCATTTT CASSQGWGAQPQHF
TRBJ2-1 TRBD1 TRBV24-1 - TGTGCCACCACGAACGTACGGGACAGCCACTCCTACAATGAGCAGTTCTTC CATTNVRDSHSYNEQFF
TRBJ2-3 TRBD2 TRBV20-1 - TGCAGTGCTAGTCCTAGCGGATCTAGCACAGATACGCAGTATTTT CSASPSGSSTDTQYF
TRBJ2-5 TRBD2 TRBV7-2 few TGTGCCAGCAGCCGTACATCGACTAGCGCAGAGACCCAGTACTTC CASSRTSTSAETQYF
TRBJ1-2 - TRBV27 - TGTGCCAGCAGATTTAACCAGGGAATGGATGGCTACACCTTC CASRFNQGMDGYTF
TRBJ2-3 - TRBV6-5 - TGTGCCAGCAGCCCCGGAGGAACAGATACGCAGTATTTT CASSPGGTDTQYF
TRBJ1-4 - TRBV6-1 - TGTGCCAGCAGTGAAGTTCTCGGACACGCTAAAAATGAAAAACTGTTTTTT CASSEVLGHAKNEKLFF
TRBJ1-2 TRBD1 TRBV29-1 - TGCAGCGCCTCCGGGACAGGAGGAGGCTACACCTTC CSASGTGGGYTF
TRBJ2-1 TRBD2 TRBV18 - TGTGCCAGCTCACCATCGGCGGGGGGGTGGAATGAGCAGTTCTTC CASSPSAGGWNEQFF
TRBJ2-2 - TRBV2 - TGTGCCAGCAGTCCTAGATCCGGGAGCACCGGGGAGCTGTTTTTT CASSPRSGSTGELFF
TRBJ1-5 TRBD1 TRBV5-4 - TGTGCCAGCAGCCCGGGGACAGGGATTCAGCCCCAGCATTTT CASSPGTGIQPQHF
TRBJ2-7 - TRBV27 - TGTGCCAGCAGTTTCAGGCGGGAACACGAGCAGTACTTC CASSFRREHEQYF
TRBJ1-2 - TRBV4-2 - TGTGCCAGCAGCCAAGCGGTCAGGGGCGATGGCTACACCTTC CASSQAVRGDGYTF
TRBJ2-1 TRBD1 TRBV3-1/TRBV3-2 - TGTGCCAGCAGCCCCCGGGACAGCAATGAGCAGTTCTTC CASSPRDSNEQFF
TRBJ1-3 - TRBV5-6 - TGTGCCAGCAGCCTACAGGGTGTAAGGGGAAACACCATATATTTT CASSLQGVRGNTIYF
TRBJ2-3 - TRBV10-1 - TGCGCCAGCAATCCCCAGCAGTATTTT CASNPQQYF
TRBJ2-3 TRBD2 TRBV7-3 - TGTGCCAGCAGCTTAGGACTAGTAGTAGCAGATACGCAGTATTTT CASSLGLVVADTQYF
TRBJ1-6 - TRBV6-2/TRBV6-3 - TGTGCCAGCAGTTACCGACTGAGCTCCTATAATTCACCCCTCCACTTT CASSYRLSSYNSPLHF
TRBJ2-3 - TRBV6-5 - TGTGCCAGGGGGCGAAATGGAACTACCACAGATACGCAGTATTTT CARGRNGTTTDTQYF
TRBJ1-1 - TRBV13 - TGTGCCAGCAGCCACCTCCGGGGGAAGCCCGGGAACACTGAAGCTTTCTTT CASSHLRGKPGNTEAFF
TRBJ1-4 - TRBV28 - TGTGCCAGCAGTTTGGAGGGGCAGGGTGAAAAACTGTTTTTT CASSLEGQGEKLFF
TRBJ1-1 - TRBV4-2 - TGTGCCAGCAGCCAAGATCCCATGAACACTGAAGCTTTCTTT CASSQDPMNTEAFF
TRBJ1-6 TRBD1 TRBV4-3 few TGCGCCAGCAGCCAAGATAGAACAGGGGATTGGTCACCCCTCCACTTT CASSQDRTGDWSPLHF
TRBJ1-2 TRBD1 TRBV2 - TGTGCCAGCGGGACAGAAACCTACTATGGCTACACCTTC CASGTETYYGYTF
TRBJ2-7 - TRBV2 - TGTGCCAGCAGTGCGGAGGCACGAGGTACGGGCGAGCAGTACTTC CASSAEARGTGEQYF
TRBJ2-4 TRBD1 TRBV2 once TGTGCCAGCAGTACGGGACAGCTAAGCGGCATTCAGTACTTC CASSTGQLSGIQYF